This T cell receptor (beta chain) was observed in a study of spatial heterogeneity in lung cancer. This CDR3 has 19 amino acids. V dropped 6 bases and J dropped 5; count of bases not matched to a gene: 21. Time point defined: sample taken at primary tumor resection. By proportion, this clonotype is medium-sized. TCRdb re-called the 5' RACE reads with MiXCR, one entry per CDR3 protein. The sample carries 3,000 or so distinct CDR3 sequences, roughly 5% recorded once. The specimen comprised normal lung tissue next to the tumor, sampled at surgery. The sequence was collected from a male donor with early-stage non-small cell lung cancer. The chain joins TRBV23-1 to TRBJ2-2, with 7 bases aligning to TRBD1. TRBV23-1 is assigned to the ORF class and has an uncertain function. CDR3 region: CASSLRFRDSSVGTGELFF. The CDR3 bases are TGCGCCAGCAGCCTTCGCTTTCGGGACAGTTCAGTTGGAACCGGGGAGCTGTTTTTT.